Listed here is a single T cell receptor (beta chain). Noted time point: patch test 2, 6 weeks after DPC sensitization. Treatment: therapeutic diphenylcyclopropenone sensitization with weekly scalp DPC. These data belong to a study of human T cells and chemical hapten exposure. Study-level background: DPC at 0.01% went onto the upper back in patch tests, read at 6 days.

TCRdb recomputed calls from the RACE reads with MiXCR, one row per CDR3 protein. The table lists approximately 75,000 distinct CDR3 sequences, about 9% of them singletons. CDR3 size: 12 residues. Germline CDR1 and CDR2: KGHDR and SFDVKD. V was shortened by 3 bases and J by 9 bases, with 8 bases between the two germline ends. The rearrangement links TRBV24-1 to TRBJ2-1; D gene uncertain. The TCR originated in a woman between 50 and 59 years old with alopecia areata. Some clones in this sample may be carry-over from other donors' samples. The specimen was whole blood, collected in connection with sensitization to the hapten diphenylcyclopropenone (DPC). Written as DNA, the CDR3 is TGTGCCACCAGTGATGGGGTAACTGAGCAGTTCTTC. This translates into CATSDGVTEQFF.